This T cell receptor beta chain stems from a study of shared clonotypes between healthy human individuals. The wider study: CD4 naive and CD4 memory each took three plates per donor, while CD8 naive took two and CD8 memory one. Whole-study results and caveats: Sharing across four donors was seen in approximately 5.2% of naive CD4 clonotypes. Larger richness was generally estimated for naive than memory subsets.

Sequencing was performed with immunoSEQ multiplex PCR; in TCRdb, only in-frame clones are kept and a portion is missing. Of approximately 2,300,000 clones in the sample, around 92% are singletons; the top ten hold 0.37%. With 1 base clipped from V and 13 bases from J, the junction kept 21 bases outside the gene matches. CDR1 and CDR2 (germline): MGHRA, YSYEKL. The CDR3 runs to 19 residues. As for this clone: What it binds is unknown.

The clonotype comes from a man younger than 35 in good health. Some clones in this sample may be carry-over from other donors' samples. What was sequenced was naive CD4+ T cells from PBMCs. Specified subset: CD45RA+ positively selected. The chain employs TRBV4-1 and TRBJ2-1; 11 nucleotides match TRBD2. CDR3: CASSQVNSGRASQTAGQFF. As DNA, the CDR3 is TGCGCCAGCAGCCAAGTTAATAGCGGGAGGGCCTCTCAGACCGCCGGACAGTTCTTC.